These 11 T cell receptor beta chains came from one sample sequenced in a study of cytomegalovirus exposure and HLA in healthy donors. The study ran its PCR with 60 Vbeta and 13 Jbeta primers. Sequencing used immunoSEQ multiplex PCR; TCRdb keeps in-frame clones, though not all of them. This sample has 150,000 to 200,000 clones, with 60% to 80% found just once. Sequenced input: PBMCs. These receptors originate from a woman aged 40 to 50 in good health and CMV-seropositive.

This chain links TRBV9 with TRBJ2-1; 11 nucleotides line up with TRBD2. Germline V gives CDR1 SGDLS, CDR2 YYNGEE. CDR3 length: 16 amino acids. V lost 2 bases and J lost 6; bases outside the gene matches: 7. The CDR3 DNA reads TGTGCCAGCAGCGTCCGGAGACTAGCGGGGTCCAATGAGCAGTTCTTC. Encoded protein: CASSVRRLAGSNEQFF.

The chain has TRBV5-6 and TRBJ2-4; TRBD2 aligns across 8 bases. CDR3 length: 18 residues. In germline, CDR1 is SGHDT, CDR2 YYEEEE. The ends lost 4 bases at V and 0 bases at J; junction bases unmatched: 12. As DNA, the CDR3 is TGTGCCAGCAGCCCGGGAGGGCAGGGATCCTTAGCCAAAAACATTCAGTACTTC. Residues: CASSPGGQGSLAKNIQYF.

V is TRBV4-2 and J is TRBJ1-2; 9 bases are a match to TRBD1. This CDR3 contains 17 residues. Trimming took 0 bases from V and 5 from J; bases not matched to a gene: 10. CDR1 and CDR2 (germline): LGHNA, YNFKEQ. DNA for the CDR3: TGTGCCAGCAGCCAAGAAGTACTGACAGGGGGGGCTTATGGCTACACCTTC. It yields the protein CASSQEVLTGGAYGYTF.

This clone came up once. The chain has TRBV5-1 and TRBJ2-2, with a weak D call TRBD2 (5 bases). Between the trimmed V and J ends, which lost 0 bases and 6 bases, there was a span of 6 bases. This CDR3 region has 13 residues. CDR1 and CDR2 from the germline V gene are SGHRS and YFSETQ. The DNA of the CDR3 is TGCGCCAGCAGCTTGGGAGGGCCCGGGGAGCTGTTTTTT. Translating gives CASSLGGPGELFF.

The genes are TRBV6-4 and TRBJ1-2, with TRBD1 identical over 7 bases. The CDR3 runs to 15 residues. The V segment lost 7 bases and the J segment 2 bases; nucleotides outside the gene matches: 10. Germline V CDR1 and CDR2: MRHNA, SNTAGT. CDR3 loop: CASTPEGDRNYGYTF. CDR3 DNA: TGTGCCAGCACCCCGGAGGGGGACAGAAACTATGGCTACACCTTC.

The table lists this clone with a count of one. The chain combines TRBV29-1 with TRBJ2-2; 8 nucleotides agree with TRBD2. Germline CDR1 reads SQVTM; CDR2 reads ANQGSEA. The CDR3 totals 16 residues. J gave up 5 bases and V 3 bases, and 11 bases lay outside the gene matches. The CDR3 region is CSVERTAPSGTGELFF. The CDR3 DNA reads TGCAGCGTTGAGAGGACAGCACCTAGCGGGACCGGGGAGCTGTTTTTT.

The genes are TRBV9 and TRBJ2-3; D is undetermined. The length of the CDR3 is 13 residues. In germline, CDR1 is SGDLS, CDR2 YYNGEE. The ends were cut back, 6 bases at V and 4 bases at J, with 12 bases in the middle. The CDR3: CASTPHQADTQYF. The CDR3 region has the DNA TGTGCCAGCACCCCACATCAGGCAGATACGCAGTATTTT.

The V and J genes are TRBV7-9 and TRBJ2-3; 7 bases are a match to TRBD1. Germline CDR1 is SEHNR and CDR2 is FQNEAQ (reference sequence). The V segment lost 1 base and the J segment 5 bases; nucleotides outside the gene matches: 0. The CDR3 has 13 residues. CDR3 sequence: CASSLDRGDTQYF. CDR3 in DNA: TGTGCCAGCAGCTTAGACAGGGGAGATACGCAGTATTTT.

This chain uses TRBV6-6 with TRBJ1-1; D possibly corresponds to TRBD1 (6 bases). Trimming pared 2 bases from V and 6 bases from J, leaving 13 bases between. There are 14 residues in the CDR3. Germline V gene sequence: CDR1 MNHNY, CDR2 SVGAGI (reference sequence). The CDR3 region is CASSYHRDSAEAFF. The CDR3 bases are TGTGCCAGCAGTTACCACAGGGATTCAGCTGAAGCTTTCTTT.

The table lists this clone with a few counts. The CDR3: CASSFGLAGGGEQFF. The CDR3 region has the DNA TGTGCCAGCAGCTTTGGACTAGCGGGCGGTGGGGAGCAGTTCTTC. The V gene is TRBV11-2, the J gene TRBJ2-1, with 11 nucleotides matching TRBD2. V gave up 3 bases and J gave up 10 bases; unmatched junction bases: 8. Germline V gene data show CDR1 as SGHAT and CDR2 as FQNNGV. The CDR3 runs to 15 residues.

CDR3 DNA: TGTGCCAGCAGGCGGACAGGGACCGCGCGAAATTCACCCCTCCACTTT. Translation: CASRRTGTARNSPLHF. The chain uses TRBV28 and TRBJ1-6; 8 nucleotides match TRBD1. The trim removed 6 bases at V and 7 bases at J, leaving 11 bases unmatched. Per germline, CDR1 MDHEN and CDR2 SYDVKM. CDR3 length: 16 residues. The variable domain in full, completed from reference TRBV28 and TRBJ1-6, reads DVKVTQSSRYLVKRTGEKVFLECVQDMDHENMFWYRQDPGLGLRLIYFSYDVKMKEKGDIPEGYSVSREKKERFSLILESASTNQTSMYLCASRRTGTARNSPLHFGNGTRLTVT.